These 9 T cell receptor beta chains originate from one sample sequenced in a study of CD8 T cells in Susac syndrome. RNA in amounts of about 0.5 to 1 ug was reverse transcribed with random hexamers. TCRdb reprocessed the immunoSEQ multiplex PCR reads via MiXCR and lists one record per CDR3 protein. The table lists about 180,000 distinct CDR3 sequences, roughly 94% of them singletons. The sequenced sample was CD4+ T cells from PBMCs. The receptors stem from a human donor with Susac syndrome.

The J gene is TRBJ2-1, the V gene TRBV4-2; TRBD1 might be the D (5 bases). The V gene lost 1 base and the J gene lost 6 bases, with 13 bases spanning the gap. The CDR3 is 15 amino acids. CDR1 is LGHNA, CDR2 YNFKEQ, per germline. The CDR3 DNA reads as TGTGCCAGCAGCCAAGGCGGTAGGCAGGGCAATGAGCAGTTCTTC. This codes for CASSQGGRQGNEQFF.

The J gene is TRBJ2-7, the V gene TRBV29-1; TRBD1 agrees at 9 bases. Germline CDR1 is SQVTM and CDR2 is ANQGSEA. The CDR3 has 14 residues. J lost 4 bases, V lost 3 bases, and 7 bases had no gene match. The CDR3 bases are TGCAGCGTTGATGGGGGACAGGGAACGTACGAGCAGTACTTC. Residues: CSVDGGQGTYEQYF.

The V call is TRBV20-1, the J call TRBJ2-3; 8 bases fit TRBD2. CDR1 and CDR2 from the germline V gene are DFQATT and SNEGSKA (reference sequence). With 6 bases clipped from V and 3 bases from J, the junction kept 8 bases outside the gene matches. The CDR3 loop spans 14 amino acids. The CDR3: CSAGTSGRTDTQYF. DNA of the CDR3: TGCAGTGCGGGCACTAGCGGCCGAACAGATACGCAGTATTTT.

This rearrangement joins TRBV13 to TRBJ2-7; 7 nucleotides line up with TRBD1. This CDR3 has 13 amino acids. Germline V lookup: CDR1 PRHDT, CDR2 FYEKMQ (reference sequence). Germline trimming cut 4 bases from V and 2 bases from J; bases unmatched to any gene: 2. This CDR3 is CASSSTGAYEQYF. The CDR3 coding sequence is TGTGCCAGCAGCTCCACAGGGGCCTACGAGCAGTACTTC. Drawing the rest from reference TRBV13 and TRBJ2-7, the complete variable domain is AAGVIQSPRHLIKEKRETATLKCYPIPRHDTVYWYQQGPGQDPQFLISFYEKMQSDKGSIPDRFSAQQFSDYHSELNMSSLELGDSALYFCASSSTGAYEQYFGPGTRLTVT.

The gene calls are TRBV14 and TRBJ2-5; possibly TRBD1 or TRBD2 for D (5 bases each). This CDR3 has 16 amino acids. Germline CDR1 SGHDN, CDR2 FVKESK. With 5 bases removed from V and 5 bases from J, the gap between germline ends came to 21 bases. This chain's CDR3 is CASSVVKSRWGETQYF. The CDR3 coding sequence is TGTGCCAGCAGCGTAGTCAAATCGAGGTGGGGGGAGACCCAGTACTTC.

The J gene is TRBJ1-2, the V gene TRBV13; D is uncertain. The V and J ends lost 4 bases and 7 bases respectively, with 10 bases between them. The V gene's germline CDR1 is PRHDT and CDR2 FYEKMQ (reference sequence). CDR3 length: 12 amino acids. The chain's CDR3 is CASSSGTVGYTF. The CDR3 region has the DNA TGTGCCAGCAGCTCCGGTACAGTTGGCTACACCTTC.

The genes are TRBV11-2 and TRBJ1-2, with 9 bases identical to TRBD1. The CDR3 is 13 residues long. J lost 8 bases, V lost 1 base, and 2 bases had no gene match. CDR1 SGHAT and CDR2 FQNNGV come from the germline V gene. The CDR3 DNA sequence: TGTGCCAGCAGCTTAGCCACAGGGGGCGGCTACACCTTC. Amino acid sequence: CASSLATGGGYTF.

The chain couples TRBV15 to TRBJ2-7; D possibly corresponds to TRBD1 (6 bases). The V gene's germline CDR1 is LNHNV and CDR2 YYDKDF (reference sequence). This CDR3 spans 17 amino acids. V was trimmed by 0 bases and J by 2 bases, leaving 17 bases between them. CDR3 in amino acids: CATSRDKGWDTAYEQYF. The CDR3 DNA reads TGTGCCACCAGCAGAGATAAGGGTTGGGACACCGCCTACGAGCAGTACTTC.

The genes are TRBV12-5 and TRBJ2-1, with a tentative D call TRBD1 (5 bases). Germline V gene sequence: CDR1 LGHNT, CDR2 FRNRAP. With 6 bases removed from V and 10 bases from J, the gap between germline ends came to 19 bases. The CDR3 spans 14 residues. The DNA of the CDR3 is TGTGCTAGTGGATTCGGTGCACAGGCTGCGGAGCAGTTCTTC. Translating it yields CASGFGAQAAEQFF. The whole variable domain, remainder taken from reference TRBV12-5 and TRBJ2-1, is DARVTQTPRHKVTEMGQEVTMRCQPILGHNTVFWYRQTMMQGLELLAYFRNRAPLDDSGMPKDRFSAEMPDATLATLKIQPSEPRDSAVYFCASGFGAQAAEQFFGPGTRLTVL.